The 20 T cell receptor beta chains reported below all come from one sample, sequenced in a study of CD8+CD57+ T cells in acquired aplastic anemia. Genomic DNA was employed as the template in profiling TCR beta VDJ and CDR3. TCRdb fed the reads into MiXCR, producing one record per CDR3 protein. The table shows 200,000 to 250,000 distinct CDR3 sequences, with 30% to 40% occurring only once. Sequenced sample: sorted CD4+, CD8+, or CD8+CD57+ T cells (not recorded which) from PBMCs. The receptor set was obtained from a human donor in good health, serving as a control.

The V and J genes are TRBV6-5 and TRBJ1-4, with D maybe TRBD1 (5 bases). Germline values: CDR1 MNHEY, CDR2 SVGAGI. V lost 0 bases to trimming and J lost 7 bases, with 15 bases between them. The CDR3 is 16 amino acids. The CDR3 nucleotides are TGTGCCAGCAGTTACTCGTGGGCAGGGTGGAGTGAAAAACTGTTTTTT. It translates to CASSYSWAGWSEKLFF.

DNA of the CDR3: TGTGCCAGCAGTGAATACAGGGGGTCGGACACTGAAGCTTTCTTT. Protein: CASSEYRGSDTEAFF. J is TRBJ1-1 and V is TRBV25-1; the match to TRBD1 covers 7 bases. This CDR3 has 15 residues. Trimming took 0 bases from V and 3 from J; bases not matched to a gene: 4. Germline V gene sequence: CDR1 MGHDK, CDR2 SYGVNS.

This clonotype was picked up many times. The chain combines TRBV29-1 with TRBJ2-1, with TRBD1 matching over 10 bases. The V gene end was trimmed by 2 bases and the J gene end by 4 bases; junction bases not matched to a gene: 11. The germline CDR1 and CDR2 sequences are SQVTM and ANQGSEA. This CDR3 comprises 17 residues. DNA of the CDR3: TGCAGCGTTGAATGGGTTCGATTGGACAGGGGGTACAATGAGCAGTTCTTC. Protein: CSVEWVRLDRGYNEQFF.

This clonotype occurred once. This rearrangement joins TRBV10-3 to TRBJ2-1; D tentatively reads TRBD1 or TRBD2 (6 bases each). The CDR3 extends over 18 amino acids. V was shortened by 2 bases and J by 1 base, with 18 bases between the two germline ends. Germline assignment: CDR1 ENHRY and CDR2 SYGVKD. As DNA, the CDR3 is TGTGCCATCAGTGAGGGGGAACAGGGAGGAGGGTCCTACAATGAGCAGTTCTTC. Its translation: CAISEGEQGGGSYNEQFF.

This clonotype came up many times. V and J are TRBV9 and TRBJ1-1; TRBD1 matches at 8 bases. With V trimmed by 2 bases and J by 3 bases, 6 bases remained unmatched. This CDR3 has 15 residues. Germline lookup yields CDR1 SGDLS and CDR2 YYNGEE. The DNA of the CDR3 is TGTGCCAGCAGCGTTGGACAGGGCTTAGACACTGAAGCTTTCTTT. Encoded protein: CASSVGQGLDTEAFF.

The V call is TRBV11-2, the J call TRBJ1-5; 8 bases fit TRBD1. Germline CDR1 reads SGHAT; CDR2 reads FQNNGV. The V gene end was trimmed by 1 base and the J gene end by 6 bases; junction bases not matched to a gene: 8. The CDR3 totals 16 residues. The CDR3: CASSLGGQVGGQPQHF. CDR3 bases: TGTGCCAGCAGCTTAGGGGGACAGGTAGGCGGTCAGCCCCAGCATTTT.

This clonotype was found many times. The chain recombines TRBV10-3 with TRBJ2-1, with 7 bases identical to TRBD2. This CDR3 comprises 13 residues. Trimming cost V 0 bases and J 8 bases; bases outside gene matches: 1. CDR1 ENHRY and CDR2 SYGVKD come from the germline V gene. The CDR3 region is CAISESGGDEQFF. Written as DNA, the CDR3 is TGTGCCATCAGTGAGTCGGGAGGGGATGAGCAGTTCTTC.

In this sample, this clonotype turned up many times. DNA of the CDR3: TGCAGTGCTAGAGCCGAAACAGGGAGGAACACTGAAGCTTTCTTT. This encodes CSARAETGRNTEAFF. The V and J genes are TRBV20-1 and TRBJ1-1; a possible D gene is TRBD1 (6 bases). Trimming removed 1 base at V and 1 base at J, with 13 bases between. CDR1 and CDR2 from the germline V gene are DFQATT and SNEGSKA (reference sequence). This CDR3 has 15 residues.

This clonotype was counted ten times or more. This CDR3 is CASSENLMGWPTNEKLFF. The CDR3 DNA reads TGTGCCAGCAGTGAAAATTTAATGGGATGGCCGACTAATGAAAAACTGTTTTTT. The chain combines TRBV25-1 with TRBJ1-4; D is uncertain. Germline V gene sequence: CDR1 MGHDK, CDR2 SYGVNS. Trimming took 2 bases from V and 2 from J, leaving 18 bases between them. The CDR3 is 18 residues long.

As concerns this clonotype: The conserved phenylalanine or tryptophan is not found at the CDR3 terminus, so this likely reflects a read error. The limits of the CDR3 on the DNA are not certain, so only TCRdb's listed CDR3 is given. Here the CDR3 reads CASSEPYP. The chain carries TRBV10-1 and TRBJ1-1. The CDR3 has 8 amino acids, counting both end residues. The germline gives CDR1 WNHNN, CDR2 SYGVQD (reference sequence).

This clonotype appeared a few times. The V gene is TRBV18, the J gene TRBJ1-2; D is uncertain. From germline, CDR1 is KGHSH and CDR2 LQKENI. Trimming left V 4 bases short and J 7 bases short, with 16 bases between. The length of the CDR3 is 14 residues. CDR3 nucleotides: TGTGCCAGCTCACTGAGGGCGGAGGAGAGTGGCTACACCTTC. Translation: CASSLRAEESGYTF.

This clonotype was picked up many times. The chain has TRBV5-6 and TRBJ2-5; D unclear. The V end lost 0 bases, the J end lost 2 bases, and 14 bases lay between the germline ends. Germline CDR1 and CDR2: SGHDT and YYEEEE. The length of the CDR3 is 16 residues. CDR3 nucleotide sequence: TGTGCCAGCAGCTTGGTTGGTAGGGATAGGCAAGAGACCCAGTACTTC. Translation: CASSLVGRDRQETQYF.

This clonotype was seen many times. This sequence joins TRBV20-1 and TRBJ1-2; D remains ambiguous. Germline-derived CDR1 and CDR2 are DFQATT and SNEGSKA (reference sequence). Trimming pared 3 bases from V and 4 bases from J, leaving 15 bases between. The CDR3 is 14 residues long. CDR3 sequence reads: CSASSIKGAYGYTF. DNA of the CDR3: TGCAGTGCTAGCTCCATTAAGGGAGCCTATGGCTACACCTTC.

With regard to this clonotype: The junction departs from the called germline gene at one end, perhaps through a read error. V gene TRBV19 combines with J gene TRBJ1-6, with 10 bases identical to TRBD1. This CDR3 spans 10 amino acids. Germline V gene data show CDR1 as LNHDA and CDR2 as SQIVND (reference sequence). For the CDR3, the DNA is TGTGCCAGTTCGCCGGGACAGGGGCTCTTT. Translating gives CASSPGQGLF.

Notes on this clonotype: Possible read error: a much larger clone is one base away. The V gene is TRBV5-1, the J gene TRBJ2-3; D remains unclear. From germline, CDR1 is SGHRS and CDR2 YFSETQ. The V gene lost 6 bases and the J gene lost 0 bases, with 17 bases spanning the gap. This CDR3 has 16 residues. CDR3 nucleotides: TGCGCCAGCAACTATCTACCGGACCTGAGCACAGATACGCAGTATTTT. The encoded protein is CASNYLPDLSTDTQYF.

This clonotype was recorded many times. The rearrangement joins TRBV12-3 or TRBV12-4 to TRBJ2-5; D perhaps matches TRBD1 (6 bases). The CDR3 runs 16 residues. Trimming shortened V by 6 bases and J by 1 base, and 18 bases separated the two germline ends. CDR3 nucleotide sequence: TGTGCCAGCAGGGATAGGTGGACAGCTTCCCAAGAGACCCAGTACTTC. It specifies CASRDRWTASQETQYF.

This clonotype was found many times. J is TRBJ2-1 and V is TRBV2; 9 bases map to TRBD2. The CDR3 spans 16 residues. The J segment lost 1 base and the V segment lost 6 bases, leaving 7 bases of the junction unmatched. The germline CDR1 and CDR2 sequences are SNHLY and FYNNEI. CDR3 coding DNA: TGTGCCAGCAGCCTTAGCGGGAGTGTGTCCTACAATGAGCAGTTCTTC. Translation: CASSLSGSVSYNEQFF.

The chain joins TRBV2 to TRBJ2-3, with TRBD1 identical over 9 bases. The germline V gene encodes CDR1 SNHLY and CDR2 FYNNEI. There are 14 residues in the CDR3. J was trimmed by 8 bases and V by 4 bases; bases with no gene match: 7. CDR3 in DNA: TGTGCCAGCAGTGTGGACAGGGGTATGGGTACGCAGTATTTT. Translation: CASSVDRGMGTQYF.

Ten or more counts support this clonotype. The chain carries TRBV11-2 and TRBJ1-2; no definite D call. This CDR3 is built from 13 residues. V lost 5 bases and J 7 bases, leaving 14 bases between the germline ends. Germline V gene sequence: CDR1 SGHAT, CDR2 FQNNGV. The CDR3, as DNA: TGTGCCAGCAGCAAAACAGAGCGCCCTGGCTACACCTTC. Encoded protein: CASSKTERPGYTF.

This clonotype was found a few times. The chain employs TRBV11-2 and TRBJ2-6; maybe TRBD2 (7 bases). The V gene's germline CDR1 is SGHAT and CDR2 FQNNGV. Deletions cut 6 bases from V and 1 base from J, with 22 bases between. This CDR3 contains 19 residues. CDR3: CASRLPGGFSSSGANVLTF. The CDR3 region has the DNA TGTGCCAGCAGACTTCCGGGGGGCTTTTCTTCATCTGGGGCCAACGTCCTGACTTTC.